This T cell receptor beta chain was profiled in a study of graft-versus-host responses after intestinal transplantation. Study at large: Uniformly, recipients were administered anti-thymocyte globulin induction with subsequent tacrolimus and steroids for two to three years.

The assay was immunoSEQ multiplex PCR, and TCRdb's table has in-frame clones only and misses some. This sample carries about 110,000 clones, approximately 94% of them seen once, and the ten largest clones take about 0.25%. About this clone: Its antigen is currently unknown.

General observations from the study: Graft-versus-host to host-versus-graft clonal ratios in allografts were high in patients with graft-donor T cell macrochimerism. Recipient-marrow GvH clones were detected, some having first appeared in ileum or blood. GvH clone levels peaked in circulation, and this peak was associated with early post-transplant HvG declines.

The sequence came from a human donor who was the organ donor for an intestinal transplant. Sequences were derived from unstimulated CD4+ T cells sorted from spleen or lymph node cells, sampled before transplant.

Here the CDR3 reads CASSLGIPGGDEQYF. The CDR3 DNA reads TGTGCCAGCAGCTTAGGGATCCCAGGGGGCGACGAGCAGTACTTC. The chain is built from TRBV11-1 and TRBJ2-7, with 8 bases identical to TRBD1. In germline, CDR1 is SGHAT, CDR2 FQDESV (reference sequence). The ends lost 1 base at V and 5 bases at J; junction bases unmatched: 7. This CDR3 is built from 15 residues.